Described below is a single TCR beta chain sequence and its context. With a much larger clone just one base away, this may be a read error. From germline, CDR1 is ENHRY and CDR2 SYGVKD. V trimming: 5 bases; J trimming: 2 bases; junction bases outside the gene matches: 2. The CDR3 is 13 residues long. TCRdb ran MiXCR on the RT-PCR reads and lists one entry per CDR3 protein. The repertoire holds around 700,000 distinct CDR3 sequences, with 12% to 15% as singletons. The J gene is TRBJ2-7, the V gene TRBV10-3, with TRBD1 matching 8 bases. The source of this sequence is a female donor in good health, serving as a healthy control. Sequencing was performed on memory CD4+ T cells from blood. In DNA form, the CDR3 reads TGTGCCATCAGTCGGACAGGGACCTACGAGCAGTACTTC. Amino acids: CAISRTGTYEQYF.